Below, 31 T cell receptor beta chains from the same sample are listed, as sequenced in a study of T cells in Graves' hyperthyroidism and ophthalmopathy. Regions amplified from RNA transcripts were the TCR beta CDR3 regions. The HTBI primer set served for first-round RT-PCR of the TCR CDR3. TCRdb ran MiXCR on the multiplex PCR reads and lists one entry per CDR3 protein. In the table there are approximately 370,000 distinct CDR3 sequences, about 16% of which are singletons. The material sequenced was blood. Every receptor here comes from a woman younger than 45 with Graves' hyperthyroidism.

V is TRBV7-2 and J is TRBJ1-2, with TRBD1 matching 12 bases. V shed 3 bases and J 7 bases; nucleotides not matched to a gene: 6. Germline assignment: CDR1 SGHTA and CDR2 FQGNSA. CDR3 length: 15 residues. The CDR3 DNA reads as TGTGCCAGCAGCTTTAGATGGGACAGGGGGCTTGGCTACACCTTC. Translating it yields CASSFRWDRGLGYTF.

The chain employs TRBV11-2 and TRBJ2-5, with TRBD2 matching over 9 bases. This CDR3 is 13 amino acids long. Germline V lookup: CDR1 SGHAT, CDR2 FQNNGV. Losses at the gene ends were 5 bases for V and 5 bases for J; bases not matched to a gene: 3. CDR3 DNA: TGTGCCAGCAGCGTAGCGGGGGCGGAGACCCAGTACTTC. Protein product: CASSVAGAETQYF.

There are many counts of this clonotype. This chain uses TRBV5-1 with TRBJ2-7, with D possibly TRBD2 on 6 matching bases. V was pared by 4 bases and J by 4 bases, with 15 bases between. The CDR3 is 14 residues long. Germline CDR1 SGHRS, CDR2 YFSETQ. In DNA, the CDR3 is TGCGCCAGCAGCCCAGGACGGGAGAGGTACGAGCAGTACTTC. As protein: CASSPGRERYEQYF.

The chain is built from TRBV4-1 and TRBJ2-7, with unresolved D. Trimming took 0 bases from V and 7 from J, leaving 10 bases between them. This CDR3 is built from 13 residues. Germline assignment: CDR1 MGHRA and CDR2 YSYEKL. The CDR3 DNA reads TGCGCCAGCAGCCAAGATCGTCTGGCGGAGCAGTACTTC. It is translated as CASSQDRLAEQYF.

The gene calls are TRBV28 and TRBJ1-5; 10 bases are shared with TRBD1. Germline V gives CDR1 MDHEN, CDR2 SYDVKM. The length of the CDR3 is 18 residues. The V segment lost 4 bases and the J segment 1 base; nucleotides outside the gene matches: 10. The chain's CDR3 is CASSSTGTGVRSNQPQHF. The CDR3 DNA follows: TGTGCCAGCAGTTCGACCGGGACAGGGGTCAGGAGCAATCAGCCCCAGCATTTT.

The V and J genes are TRBV19 and TRBJ1-2; 11 nucleotides agree with TRBD1. The CDR3 has 16 amino acids. V lost 4 bases and J lost 3; bases outside the gene matches: 7. CDR1 LNHDA and CDR2 SQIVND come from the germline V gene (reference sequence). In DNA form, the CDR3 reads TGTGCCAGTAGTACCCTAGGACAGGGGGCCGACTATGGCTACACCTTC. Amino acid sequence: CASSTLGQGADYGYTF. The full variable domain, its missing parts supplied by reference TRBV19 and TRBJ1-2, is DGGITQSPKYLFRKEGQNVTLSCEQNLNHDAMYWYRQDPGQGLRLIYYSQIVNDFQKGDIAEGYSVSREKKESFPLTVTSAQKNPTAFYLCASSTLGQGADYGYTFGSGTRLTVV.

This clonotype was counted between two and nine times. The chain combines TRBV4-1 with TRBJ2-1; 10 bases line up with TRBD2. CDR1 and CDR2 (germline): MGHRA, YSYEKL. The CDR3 runs to 14 residues. V lost 4 bases, J lost 5 bases, and 2 bases stayed unmatched. In DNA form, the CDR3 reads TGCGCCAGCAGCCTGGGACTAGCGAACAATGAGCAGTTCTTC. Translating gives CASSLGLANNEQFF.

The sample holds many counts of this clonotype. The CDR3 sequence is CASSSAGLAGYTF. CDR3 DNA: TGCGCCAGCAGCTCGGCAGGCTTGGCCGGCTACACCTTC. This chain uses TRBV5-1 with TRBJ1-2; D gene ambiguous. The CDR3 sequence is 13 residues long. Trimming left V 3 bases short and J 8 bases short, with 14 bases between. Germline V CDR1 and CDR2: SGHRS, YFSETQ.

This clonotype was detected many times. V is TRBV11-2 and J is TRBJ2-3, with 8 bases fitting TRBD2. Germline values: CDR1 SGHAT, CDR2 FQNNGV. This CDR3 comprises 16 residues. V dropped 2 bases and J dropped 1; count of bases not matched to a gene: 5. DNA for the CDR3: TGTGCCAGCAGCTTAACCGGGAGGGCCGGCACAGATACGCAGTATTTT. Protein product: CASSLTGRAGTDTQYF.

The V and J genes are TRBV28 and TRBJ1-5, with D possibly matching TRBD1 (5 bases). The CDR3 totals 15 residues. Germline CDR1 reads MDHEN; CDR2 reads SYDVKM. With 10 bases removed from V and 2 bases from J, the gap between germline ends came to 18 bases. CDR3 residues: CATMLGGWGNQPQHF. DNA of the CDR3: TGTGCCACTATGCTCGGGGGATGGGGCAATCAGCCCCAGCATTTT.

The J gene is TRBJ2-1, the V gene TRBV4-1, with D hard to call. Trimming removed 1 base at V and 4 bases at J, with 11 bases between. The length of the CDR3 is 15 residues. Germline CDR1 reads MGHRA; CDR2 reads YSYEKL. The CDR3 DNA reads as TGCGCCAGCAGCCAAGGAAGCTGGGGTTACAATGAGCAGTTCTTC. Encoded protein: CASSQGSWGYNEQFF.

The chain has TRBV6-1 and TRBJ2-3, with 8 nucleotides matching TRBD2. Germline trimming cut 2 bases from V and 0 bases from J; bases unmatched to any gene: 4. The CDR3 runs to 16 residues. From germline, CDR1 is MNHNS and CDR2 SASEGT. CDR3 in DNA: TGTGCCAGCAGTGAATGGGCTAGCGGGAGCACAGATACGCAGTATTTT. Its protein is CASSEWASGSTDTQYF.

The gene calls are TRBV7-9 and TRBJ2-1; 7 bases line up with TRBD2. The CDR3 runs to 14 residues. Looked up from germline, CDR1 is SEHNR and CDR2 is FQNEAQ (reference sequence). Trimming cost V 6 bases and J 6 bases; bases outside gene matches: 8. The chain's CDR3 is CASSRGSPGNEQFF. As DNA, the CDR3 is TGTGCCAGCAGTCGCGGGAGTCCCGGCAATGAGCAGTTCTTC.

This clonotype was found many times. J is TRBJ2-3 and V is TRBV5-1; possibly TRBD1 or TRBD2 for D (5 bases each). This CDR3 comprises 16 residues. From germline, CDR1 is SGHRS and CDR2 YFSETQ. Trimming stripped 2 bases from V and 1 base from J, with 14 bases between. CDR3 amino acids: CASSLGGTWGTDTQYF. The CDR3 DNA sequence: TGCGCCAGCAGCTTAGGTGGGACGTGGGGCACAGATACGCAGTATTTT.

V gene TRBV29-1 combines with J gene TRBJ1-1; no clear D gene. With 2 bases removed from V and 3 bases from J, the gap between germline ends came to 10 bases. Germline lookup yields CDR1 SQVTM and CDR2 ANQGSEA. CDR3 length: 13 amino acids. The CDR3 is CSVETEVYTEAFF. The CDR3 DNA is TGCAGCGTTGAAACGGAGGTATACACTGAAGCTTTCTTT.

This clonotype was counted between two and nine times. This chain joins TRBV28 and TRBJ1-1, with a weak D call TRBD1 (5 bases). Trimming took off 6 bases at V and 0 bases at J, with 26 bases between the two ends. There are 19 residues in the CDR3. Germline V CDR1 and CDR2: MDHEN, SYDVKM. The chain's CDR3 is CASSRGRTTSNKMNTEAFF. The DNA of the CDR3 is TGTGCCAGCAGCCGGGGACGGACCACAAGTAACAAAATGAACACTGAAGCTTTCTTT.

This clonotype occurred many times. The chain is built from TRBV7-2 and TRBJ2-2; 9 nucleotides agree with TRBD2. V lost 8 bases and J lost 4; bases outside the gene matches: 8. The CDR3 extends over 15 amino acids. Per the germline V gene, CDR1 is SGHTA and CDR2 is FQGNSA. CDR3 amino acids: CASGSGGLSTGELFF. The CDR3 DNA reads as TGTGCCAGCGGGAGCGGGGGGCTTTCCACCGGGGAGCTGTTTTTT.

In its sample, this clonotype was seen a few times. V gene TRBV5-1 combines with J gene TRBJ1-4, with 9 bases lining up with TRBD1. CDR1 is SGHRS and CDR2 is YFSETQ in the germline V gene. Trimming took 2 bases from V and 8 from J; bases not matched to a gene: 10. CDR3 length: 16 residues. CDR3 sequence reads: CASSFDGQGLSEKLFF. The CDR3, as DNA: TGCGCCAGCAGCTTCGACGGACAGGGGCTAAGCGAAAAACTGTTTTTT.

This clonotype appeared a few times. The chain carries TRBV9 and TRBJ1-1; TRBD1 matches 7 bases. Germline CDR1 reads SGDLS; CDR2 reads YYNGEE. The CDR3 is made up of 15 amino acids. V dropped 3 bases and J dropped 4; count of bases not matched to a gene: 9. This CDR3 is CASSEQGMQRTEAFF. Here the CDR3 DNA reads TGTGCCAGCAGCGAACAGGGGATGCAACGCACTGAAGCTTTCTTT.

This clonotype was seen a handful of times. The chain uses TRBV5-1 and TRBJ2-2; 7 nucleotides match TRBD1. CDR3 length: 15 residues. CDR1 is SGHRS and CDR2 is YFSETQ in the germline V gene. The V and J ends lost 4 bases and 4 bases, in that order; junction bases with no gene match: 7. The DNA of the CDR3 is TGCGCCAGCAGCGAAGGGGGCGCGGGCACCGGGGAGCTGTTTTTT. It is translated as CASSEGGAGTGELFF.

CDR3 residues: CASSIWEHKNTEAFF. The CDR3 nucleotides read TGTGCCAGTAGTATCTGGGAACATAAGAACACTGAAGCTTTCTTT. The chain employs TRBV19 and TRBJ1-1; no clear D gene. Trimming left V 3 bases short and J 1 base short, with 12 bases between. Germline V CDR1 and CDR2: LNHDA, SQIVND (reference sequence). CDR3 length equals 15 residues. Based on the CDR3 plus reference TRBV19 and TRBJ1-1, the full variable domain is DGGITQSPKYLFRKEGQNVTLSCEQNLNHDAMYWYRQDPGQGLRLIYYSQIVNDFQKGDIAEGYSVSREKKESFPLTVTSAQKNPTAFYLCASSIWEHKNTEAFFGQGTRLTVV.

Only a few counts were recorded for this clonotype. The chain uses TRBV7-2 and TRBJ2-2; 7 bases line up with TRBD2. This CDR3 has 15 amino acids. The V gene's germline CDR1 is SGHTA and CDR2 FQGNSA. Unmatched junction bases numbered 7, after V lost 5 bases and J lost 4 bases. In DNA form, the CDR3 reads TGTGCCAGCAGCCCCCGGCTAGCGGTCACCGGGGAGCTGTTTTTT. As protein: CASSPRLAVTGELFF. The entire variable domain, with the rest obtained from reference TRBV7-2 and TRBJ2-2, is as follows: GAGVSQSPSNKVTEKGKDVELRCDPISGHTALYWYRQSLGQGLEFLIYFQGNSAPDKSGLPSDRFSAERTGGSVSTLTIQRTQQEDSAVYLCASSPRLAVTGELFFGEGSRLTVL.

V and J are TRBV7-2 and TRBJ2-1; D tentatively reads TRBD1 or TRBD2 (6 bases each). Per germline, CDR1 SGHTA and CDR2 FQGNSA. Between the trimmed V and J ends, which lost 5 bases and 2 bases, there was a span of 16 bases. The CDR3 is made up of 16 amino acids. The CDR3 region is CASSPEGDLTYNEQFF. The CDR3 nucleotides are TGTGCCAGCAGCCCCGAGGGGGACTTGACCTACAATGAGCAGTTCTTC.

This chain joins TRBV7-9 and TRBJ2-2; 7 bases are a match to TRBD2. CDR1 is SEHNR and CDR2 is FQNEAQ in the germline V gene (reference sequence). This CDR3 has 13 amino acids. V was pared by 4 bases and J by 4 bases, with 0 bases of the junction left unmatched. The CDR3 DNA follows: TGTGCCAGCAGCTGGGGGGGCACCGGGGAGCTGTTTTTT. It is translated as CASSWGGTGELFF.

The CDR3 region has the DNA TGTGCCAGCAGCCCGGTGGACGTAGCGGTCGAGCAGTACTTC. It yields the protein CASSPVDVAVEQYF. The chain has TRBV5-6 and TRBJ2-7; a weak D match, TRBD2 (6 bases). Germline V gene lookup returns CDR1 SGHDT and CDR2 YYEEEE. The ends were cut back, 4 bases at V and 6 bases at J, with 17 bases in the middle. The CDR3 runs to 14 residues.

V is TRBV29-1 and J is TRBJ2-4; 9 bases map to TRBD1. The CDR3 consists of 15 residues. Trimming removed 5 bases from V and 6 bases from J; junction bases left unmatched: 11. Germline lookup yields CDR1 SQVTM and CDR2 ANQGSEA. CDR3 residues: CSVSTRQGVGNIQYF. The DNA of the CDR3 is TGCAGCGTTAGTACGAGACAGGGGGTCGGAAACATTCAGTACTTC.

The chain employs TRBV5-1 and TRBJ2-3; 11 bases agree with TRBD2. The junction had 4 bases not matched to a gene; V was cut back by 0 bases and J by 4 bases. Germline V gene sequence: CDR1 SGHRS, CDR2 YFSETQ. The CDR3 loop spans 16 amino acids. This CDR3 reads CASSLELAGVSDTQYF. The CDR3 DNA follows: TGCGCCAGCAGCTTGGAACTAGCGGGAGTATCAGATACGCAGTATTTT. The full variable domain, rest sourced from reference TRBV5-1 and TRBJ2-3, is KAGVTQTPRYLIKTRGQQVTLSCSPISGHRSVSWYQQTPGQGLQFLFEYFSETQRNKGNFPGRFSGRQFSNSRSEMNVSTLELGDSALYLCASSLELAGVSDTQYFGPGTRLTVL.

In its sample, this clonotype was seen a few times. The rearrangement joins TRBV15 to TRBJ2-3; tentative D call: TRBD2 (6 bases). CDR3 length: 16 residues. Between the trimmed V and J ends, which lost 0 bases and 4 bases, there was a span of 14 bases. In germline, CDR1 is LNHNV, CDR2 YYDKDF (reference sequence). CDR3 in amino acids: CATSRDRLAISDTQYF. The DNA for the CDR3 is TGTGCCACCAGCAGAGATCGCCTAGCGATTTCAGATACGCAGTATTTT.

This clonotype was found a few times. The J gene is TRBJ1-6, the V gene TRBV25-1, with D maybe TRBD1 (6 bases). CDR1 and CDR2 (germline): MGHDK, SYGVNS. V lost 3 bases, J lost 1 base, and 10 bases lay in between. This CDR3 comprises 16 residues. The CDR3 here is CASSEVQGSYNSPLHF. The CDR3 DNA follows: TGTGCCAGCAGTGAGGTTCAGGGGTCCTATAATTCACCCCTCCACTTT.

The chain is built from TRBV27 and TRBJ2-2; either TRBD1 or TRBD2 may fit D (5 bases each). V shed 9 bases and J shed 4 bases, with 9 bases lying between them. The CDR3 is made up of 12 amino acids. Germline values: CDR1 MNHEY, CDR2 SMNVEV (reference sequence). Here the CDR3 DNA reads TGTGCCAGTAAGGGGAGCACCGGGGAGCTGTTTTTT. Amino acid sequence: CASKGSTGELFF.

This clonotype was detected many times. The V gene is TRBV7-9, the J gene TRBJ2-1; 11 positions agree with TRBD2. The CDR3 runs 15 residues. Germline V CDR1 and CDR2: SEHNR, FQNEAQ (reference sequence). The ends lost 2 bases at V and 9 bases at J; junction bases unmatched: 6. CDR3 in DNA: TGTGCCAGCAGCTTAATCCCTAGCGGGAGGACTGAGCAGTTCTTC. Amino acids: CASSLIPSGRTEQFF.